This entry lists 19 T cell receptor beta chains sequenced from one sample in a study of metastatic and nonmetastatic thyroid tumors. None of the patients had undergone any treatment ahead of thyroid surgery. TCRdb re-clonotyped the PCR reads through MiXCR. The profile shows 45,000 to 65,000 clones, 17% of them singletons. Sample: blood. All receptors come from a female donor with papillary thyroid cancer or a benign thyroid nodule (not recorded which). Some clones in this sample may be carry-over from other donors' samples.

This clone occurred many times. The V call is TRBV7-9, the J call TRBJ2-1; 13 bases map to TRBD2. CDR1 and CDR2 from the germline V gene are SEHNR and FQNEAQ (reference sequence). V shed 5 bases and J 1 base; nucleotides not matched to a gene: 5. The CDR3 has 17 residues. CDR3 loop: CASSQGLAGVSYNEQFF. CDR3 DNA: TGTGCCAGCAGCCAAGGACTAGCGGGAGTTTCCTACAATGAGCAGTTCTTC. Complete variable domain (other parts from reference TRBV7-9 and TRBJ2-1): DTGVSQNPRHKITKRGQNVTFRCDPISEHNRLYWYRQTLGQGPEFLTYFQNEAQLEKSRLLSDRFSAERPKGSFSTLEIQRTEQGDSAMYLCASSQGLAGVSYNEQFFGPGTRLTVL.

This clone was seen at least ten times. The chain uses TRBV2 and TRBJ2-5; possible D gene TRBD1, 6 bases. V gave up 5 bases and J gave up 5 bases, with 15 bases separating them. Germline V gene lookup returns CDR1 SNHLY and CDR2 FYNNEI. The CDR3 has 14 residues. As DNA, the CDR3 is TGTGCCAGCAGTCCGTGGACAGTCGGGGAGACCCAGTACTTC. Its translation: CASSPWTVGETQYF.

The chain uses TRBV28 and TRBJ2-3; 7 nucleotides match TRBD1. Germline-derived CDR1 and CDR2 are MDHEN and SYDVKM. The trim removed 7 bases at V and 5 bases at J, leaving 24 bases unmatched. The CDR3 extends over 19 amino acids. In nucleotides, the CDR3 is TGTGCCAGCATTTCAGAGATAAACAGGGGCCCGCTGTCAAAAGATACGCAGTATTTT. Translation gives CASISEINRGPLSKDTQYF. Using reference TRBV28 and TRBJ2-3 for the parts outside the CDR3, the full variable domain is DVKVTQSSRYLVKRTGEKVFLECVQDMDHENMFWYRQDPGLGLRLIYFSYDVKMKEKGDIPEGYSVSREKKERFSLILESASTNQTSMYLCASISEINRGPLSKDTQYFGPGTRLTVL.

This clone was picked up one time. This sequence may be a read error, since a much larger clone differs from it by one base. V is TRBV4-1 and J is TRBJ1-4, with D possibly TRBD1 on 6 matching bases. Germline-derived CDR1 and CDR2 are MGHRA and YSYEKL. The length of the CDR3 is 16 residues. In DNA, the CDR3 is TGCGCCGGCAGCCAAGTTTACGGACAGAATCTTGAAAAACTGTTTTTT. It yields the protein CAGSQVYGQNLEKLFF.

This clone was seen only a few times. The genes are TRBV6-1 and TRBJ2-7; D possibly matches TRBD1 or TRBD2 (6 bases each). V lost 7 bases and J 3 bases, leaving 16 bases between the germline ends. Per germline, CDR1 MNHNS and CDR2 SASEGT. The CDR3 runs to 14 residues. DNA for the CDR3: TGTGCCAGCACTGGGGGGCCAGAGAACTACGAGCAGTACTTC. It encodes CASTGGPENYEQYF.

The chain carries TRBV11-2 and TRBJ2-7; 11 nucleotides align to TRBD2. CDR3 size: 18 residues. The ends lost 5 bases at V and 4 bases at J; junction bases unmatched: 16. Germline V gene sequence: CDR1 SGHAT, CDR2 FQNNGV. The CDR3 bases are TGTGCCAGCAGCCCCGCTCTGGCTAGCGGGAGGTTGTATTACGAGCAGTACTTC. It yields the protein CASSPALASGRLYYEQYF.

The chain links TRBV24-1 to TRBJ2-2, with D possibly being TRBD1 (5 bases). The CDR3 loop spans 15 amino acids. Trimming took off 0 bases at V and 6 bases at J, with 10 bases between the two ends. Per the germline V gene, CDR1 is KGHDR and CDR2 is SFDVKD. CDR3 protein: CATSDLGAVAGELFF. The CDR3 nucleotides are TGTGCCACCAGTGATTTGGGGGCAGTGGCCGGGGAGCTGTTTTTT.

The sample holds many counts of this clone. This chain connects TRBV2 to TRBJ2-1; a weak D match, TRBD2 (5 bases). Germline CDR1 and CDR2: SNHLY and FYNNEI. V was clipped by 2 bases and J by 4 bases, with 6 bases between them. The CDR3 runs 13 residues. CDR3 nucleotide sequence: TGTGCCAGCAGTGAAACGGGATACAATGAGCAGTTCTTC. It codes for CASSETGYNEQFF.

This clone was seen at least ten times. V is TRBV6-2 or TRBV6-3 and J is TRBJ2-1; D remains unclear. From germline, CDR1 is MNHEY and CDR2 SVGEGT. The CDR3 totals 16 residues. Deletions cut 2 bases from V and 1 base from J, with 12 bases between. DNA for the CDR3: TGTGCCAGCAGTTACCCTCTACCGGATTCCTACAATGAGCAGTTCTTC. This encodes CASSYPLPDSYNEQFF.

The sample holds a few counts of this clone. The sample contains more than one DNA sequence encoding this CDR3. The V and J genes are TRBV20-1 and TRBJ2-4; TRBD1 matches at 8 bases. Per the germline V gene, CDR1 is DFQATT and CDR2 is SNEGSKA (reference sequence). The V segment lost 3 bases and the J segment 3 bases; nucleotides outside the gene matches: 10. CDR3 length equals 16 residues. This CDR3 reads CSARAEKTGVKNIQYF. As DNA, the CDR3 is TGCAGTGCTAGGGCGGAGAAGACAGGGGTCAAAAACATTCAGTACTTC.

This clone turned up a few times. At one end the junction does not follow the germline gene, possibly because of a read error. The chain recombines TRBV27 with TRBJ2-3; 7 bases agree with TRBD2. CDR1 and CDR2 (germline): MNHEY, SMNVEV (reference sequence). The CDR3 length is 16 residues. The CDR3 sequence: CASILRESGITYTQYF. Written as DNA, the CDR3 is TGTGCCAGCATTTTAAGGGAAAGCGGGATCACATATACGCAGTATTTT.

Many counts were recorded for this clone. The rearrangement uses TRBV3-1 and TRBJ2-7; TRBD1 aligns across 7 bases. Per the germline V gene, CDR1 is LGHDT and CDR2 is YNNKEL (reference sequence). This CDR3 comprises 15 residues. The trim removed 4 bases at V and 2 bases at J, leaving 8 bases unmatched. The CDR3 region has the DNA TGTGCCAGCAGCCCCTTCGGACAGGTGACCTACGAGCAGTACTTC. Translation: CASSPFGQVTYEQYF.

This clone was found many times. The chain is built from TRBV20-1 and TRBJ2-2; D possibly corresponds to TRBD2 (5 bases). Germline loops: CDR1 DFQATT, CDR2 SNEGSKA (reference sequence). This CDR3 is 13 amino acids long. V was shortened by 5 bases and J by 3 bases, with 10 bases between the two germline ends. In nucleotides, the CDR3 is TGCAGTGCTGCCGGACTGTACACCGGGGAGCTGTTTTTT. Amino acid sequence: CSAAGLYTGELFF.

CDR3 in amino acids: CSAIPSREGQETQYF. DNA of the CDR3: TGCAGTGCCATCCCCTCCCGGGAGGGCCAGGAGACCCAGTACTTC. This sequence joins TRBV20-1 and TRBJ2-5; 8 bases map to TRBD2. With V trimmed by 6 bases and J by 5 bases, 14 bases remained unmatched. Per germline, CDR1 DFQATT and CDR2 SNEGSKA (reference sequence). The CDR3 totals 15 residues.

This clone has ten or more counts. This chain links TRBV19 with TRBJ2-3; D is uncertain. This CDR3 contains 13 residues. The ends were cut back, 4 bases at V and 6 bases at J, with 11 bases in the middle. Germline CDR1 reads LNHDA; CDR2 reads SQIVND (reference sequence). The CDR3 loop reads CASSTYTADTQYF. The CDR3 nucleotides read TGTGCCAGTAGTACATACACCGCGGATACGCAGTATTTT.

This clone has just a few counts. One end of the junction does not line up with germline, which may come from a read error. The V and J genes are TRBV6-1 and TRBJ2-3, with 13 bases lining up with TRBD2. The germline CDR1 and CDR2 sequences are MNHNS and SASEGT. This CDR3 spans 17 amino acids. CDR3 in DNA: TGTGCCAGCAGTGAAGTGGGACTAGCGGGAATCCTCGAGCCTGGTCATTTT. Protein product: CASSEVGLAGILEPGHF.

A few counts support this clone. CDR3 sequence reads: CASSYEGGNEAFF. The CDR3 region has the DNA TGTGCCAGCAGTTACGAGGGGGGAAATGAAGCTTTCTTT. The J gene is TRBJ1-1, the V gene TRBV6-5, with a weak D call TRBD1 (6 bases). V lost 2 bases and J 7 bases, leaving 11 bases between the germline ends. The CDR3 totals 13 residues. The germline CDR1 and CDR2 sequences are MNHEY and SVGAGI.

The rearrangement links TRBV11-3 to TRBJ2-7; D remains ambiguous. This CDR3 has 15 amino acids. V was pared by 7 bases and J by 3 bases, with 19 bases between. CDR1 is SGHNT, CDR2 YENEEA, per germline. CDR3 DNA sequence: TGTGCCAGCAACTCCAGACCGAAGTTCTACTACGAGCAGTACTTC. Its protein is CASNSRPKFYYEQYF.

This clone was observed many times. The V and J genes are TRBV19 and TRBJ2-1; 10 nucleotides align to TRBD1. This CDR3 has 15 amino acids. CDR1 and CDR2 from the germline V gene are LNHDA and SQIVND (reference sequence). V lost 5 bases, J lost 5 bases, and 6 bases stayed unmatched. CDR3 DNA: TGTGCCAGTAGTCTGGTGGGGACAGGGGACAATGAGCAGTTCTTC. This codes for CASSLVGTGDNEQFF.